The source of this TCR beta chain is a study of OX40 agonist ivuxolimab in advanced cancers. Produced via immunoSEQ multiplex PCR; TCRdb's table is partial and in-frame only. In the table there are some 50,000 clones, 85% to 90% of which are singletons. Blood got drawn at baseline, again on cycle 4 day 1, and then on cycle 7 day 1. CDR3 length equals 13 residues. Germline values: CDR1 SSHAT, CDR2 FNYEAQ (reference sequence). On this clone: Its antigen is currently unknown. Mismatch with germline at one junction end may stem from a read error.

Findings and limits, study-wide: At doses 0.1 to 3.0 mg/kg, CD4+ and CD8+ clones expanded. Low clonal expansion, among the lowest seen, marked partial responders at 0.1-3.0 mg/kg.

The sequence was collected from an adult with an advanced solid tumor such as melanoma, head and neck, liver or kidney cancer. The chain recombines TRBV7-7 with TRBJ2-5; no clear D. The specimen was CD4+ or CD8+ T cells sorted from blood, collected in a trial of the OX40 agonist ivuxolimab. In nucleotides, the CDR3 is TGTGCTAGCAGCTTCGACTCCCAGGAGACCCAGTACTTC. This gives the protein CASSFDSQETQYF. The full variable domain, its missing parts supplied by reference TRBV7-7 and TRBJ2-5, is GAGVSQSPRYKVTKRGQDVTLRCDPISSHATLYWYQQALGQGPEFLTYFNYEAQPDKSGLPSDRFSAERPEGSISTLTIQRTEQRDSAMYRCASSFDSQETQYFGPGTRLLVL.